Listed here are 12 T cell receptor beta chains from one sample, sequenced in a study of cytomegalovirus exposure and HLA in healthy donors. 60 Vbeta and 13 Jbeta primers were used in PCR. Clones were sequenced by immunoSEQ multiplex PCR, and TCRdb holds only the in-frame ones, with some missing. The repertoire has about 140,000 clones, about 80% of them found once; the top ten carry more than 0.9%. Material: PBMCs. These receptors were taken from a male donor in good health and CMV-seropositive.

The chain is built from TRBV6-1 and TRBJ2-7; the D gene is possibly TRBD2 (5 bases). The CDR3 extends over 12 amino acids. V was shortened by 3 bases and J by 2 bases, with 5 bases between the two germline ends. Germline V gene lookup returns CDR1 MNHNS and CDR2 SASEGT. DNA for the CDR3: TGTGCCAGCAGTGAGACTACCTACGAGCAGTACTTC. Its translation is CASSETTYEQYF.

The chain joins TRBV7-2 to TRBJ1-1; D not certain. V lost 0 bases, J lost 7 bases, and 9 bases lay in between. The CDR3 is 13 amino acids. CDR1 is SGHTA, CDR2 FQGNSA, per germline. The CDR3 sequence is CASSLARPSEAFF. The CDR3 region has the DNA TGTGCCAGCAGCTTAGCCAGGCCGAGTGAAGCTTTCTTT.

The chain has TRBV7-9 and TRBJ2-5; 10 nucleotides align to TRBD2. The V segment lost 7 bases and the J segment 4 bases; nucleotides outside the gene matches: 6. In germline, CDR1 is SEHNR, CDR2 FQNEAQ (reference sequence). This CDR3 spans 14 amino acids. CDR3: CASTSGGASETQYF. In DNA form, the CDR3 reads TGTGCCAGCACCAGCGGGGGGGCGTCAGAGACCCAGTACTTC.

This chain uses TRBV27 with TRBJ2-7; D perhaps matches TRBD1 (6 bases). Trimming cost V 4 bases and J 6 bases, with 16 bases left between them. The CDR3 totals 14 residues. Germline CDR1 is MNHEY and CDR2 is SMNVEV (reference sequence). The CDR3: CASSSLLTGFEQYF. The CDR3, as DNA: TGTGCCAGCAGTTCCCTACTAACAGGGTTCGAGCAGTACTTC.

V usage is TRBV10-1 and J usage is TRBJ1-3, with D uncertain. Germline V gene lookup returns CDR1 WNHNN and CDR2 SYGVQD (reference sequence). Trimming removed 0 bases from V and 4 bases from J, with 4 bases in between. The CDR3 has 13 amino acids. The CDR3 DNA is TGCGCCAGCAGTGAGTCGGGCGGAAACACCATATATTTT. This gives the protein CASSESGGNTIYF.

The chain joins TRBV9 to TRBJ2-1; no definite D call. The CDR3 covers 14 residues. Germline V CDR1 and CDR2: SGDLS, YYNGEE. Trimming took off 2 bases at V and 9 bases at J, with 15 bases between the two ends. The CDR3 spells CASSVGSGLGEQFF. CDR3 bases: TGTGCCAGCAGCGTCGGCTCGGGTTTGGGTGAGCAGTTCTTC.

A single count supports this clone. The V call is TRBV5-1, the J call TRBJ2-1; the match to TRBD1 covers 9 bases. J lost 7 bases, V lost 4 bases, and 6 bases had no gene match. This CDR3 contains 14 residues. Per germline, CDR1 SGHRS and CDR2 YFSETQ. The DNA for the CDR3 is TGCGCCAGCAGCACCGGGGACAGGGTGAATGAGCAGTTCTTC. The encoded protein is CASSTGDRVNEQFF.

The chain uses TRBV7-2 and TRBJ1-5; D may be TRBD1 (5 bases). Germline V CDR1 and CDR2: SGHTA, FQGNSA. Trimming took 5 bases from V and 0 from J, leaving 8 bases between them. The CDR3 spans 14 residues. CDR3 residues: CASSPDSSNQPQHF. CDR3 sequence (DNA): TGTGCCAGCAGCCCAGACAGTAGCAATCAGCCCCAGCATTTT.

The J gene is TRBJ2-7, the V gene TRBV28; a weak D match, TRBD1 (6 bases). The CDR3 consists of 15 residues. Looked up from germline, CDR1 is MDHEN and CDR2 is SYDVKM. Trimming pared 3 bases from V and 0 bases from J, leaving 12 bases between. The CDR3 here is CASSLSRQDSYEQYF. CDR3 nucleotide sequence: TGTGCCAGCAGTTTGTCCCGACAGGACTCCTACGAGCAGTACTTC.

The V and J genes are TRBV7-3 and TRBJ2-3; TRBD2 matches at 7 bases. Germline values: CDR1 SGHTA, CDR2 FQGTGA. CDR3 length equals 15 residues. J was trimmed by 3 bases and V by 2 bases; bases with no gene match: 5. Here the CDR3 DNA reads TGTGCCAGCAGCTTAGGGGCGGGAGCGACAGATACGCAGTATTTT. Its translation: CASSLGAGATDTQYF.

The rearrangement links TRBV7-9 to TRBJ1-3, with D unresolved. Germline assignment: CDR1 SEHNR and CDR2 FQNEAQ (reference sequence). Deletions cut 4 bases from V and 0 bases from J, with 13 bases between. CDR3 length equals 16 residues. This CDR3 is CASSWYRADSGNTIYF. As DNA, the CDR3 is TGTGCCAGCAGCTGGTATAGAGCCGACTCTGGAAACACCATATATTTT.

This chain links TRBV4-3 with TRBJ2-7; D might be TRBD2 (6 bases). CDR1 and CDR2 from the germline V gene are LGHNA and YSLEER. With 0 bases removed from V and 3 bases from J, the gap between germline ends came to 12 bases. The CDR3 runs to 15 residues. The CDR3 loop is CASSQDTGVRYEQYF. CDR3 nucleotide sequence: TGCGCCAGCAGCCAAGATACGGGAGTGCGCTACGAGCAGTACTTC.